The 26 T cell receptor beta chains reported below all come from one sample, sequenced in a study of blood T cell repertoires in COVID-19. Here immunoSEQ multiplex PCR was the method, and the copy in TCRdb shows in-frame clones only, minus some. The data contain about 320,000 clones, 70% to 90% of them seen just once; the ten biggest clones take up under 11%. The sample consisted of PBMCs or T cells enriched from blood (not recorded which). The receptors come from a woman between 18 and 29 years old who had recovered from COVID-19.

Written as DNA, the CDR3 is TGTGCCAGCAGCCCGCTGATGGGGGAGGGCACTGAAGCTTTCTTT. It encodes CASSPLMGEGTEAFF. V usage is TRBV14 and J usage is TRBJ1-1; perhaps TRBD1 as D (5 bases). The V end was cut by 4 bases, the J end by 4 bases, with 16 bases between. The CDR3 length is 15 residues. CDR1 is SGHDN and CDR2 is FVKESK in the germline V gene.

V usage is TRBV19 and J usage is TRBJ2-3; a possible D gene is TRBD2 (6 bases). Germline-derived CDR1 and CDR2 are LNHDA and SQIVND (reference sequence). The CDR3 consists of 16 residues. V lost 7 bases and J 5 bases, leaving 22 bases between the germline ends. CDR3 bases: TGTGCCAGTACCGCCCGAGGACTACCCCAGGGAGATACGCAGTATTTT. The encoded protein is CASTARGLPQGDTQYF.

Comments on this clone: One end of the junction does not line up with germline, which may come from a read error. The V gene is TRBV25-1, the J gene TRBJ2-1; D is perhaps TRBD2 (6 bases). The germline gives CDR1 MGHDK, CDR2 SYGVNS. This CDR3 comprises 12 residues. CDR3: CASSGRDSGEVF. CDR3 nucleotide sequence: TGTGCCAGCAGTGGCCGGGACTCCGGGGAGGTCTTC.

The V call is TRBV6-1, the J call TRBJ2-7; TRBD2 matches at 7 bases. The CDR3 sequence is 15 residues long. V shed 1 base and J 3 bases; nucleotides not matched to a gene: 6. Germline-derived CDR1 and CDR2 are MNHNS and SASEGT. CDR3 sequence: CASSEDPGTNYEQYF. The CDR3 DNA follows: TGTGCCAGCAGTGAAGATCCAGGGACTAACTACGAGCAGTACTTC.

With respect to this clone: A junction boundary mismatches the germline segment, possibly from a read error. The chain joins TRBV7-6 to TRBJ1-5; TRBD1 matches 7 bases. Germline values: CDR1 SGHVS, CDR2 FNYEAQ. The CDR3 runs to 16 residues. The CDR3 reads CASSLGGGGSNQPQHF. CDR3 sequence (DNA): TGTGCCAGCAGTTTAGGAGGGGGCGGCAGCAATCAGCCCCAGCATTTT.

V gene TRBV7-9 combines with J gene TRBJ1-2; no firm D call. Germline lookup yields CDR1 SEHNR and CDR2 FQNEAQ (reference sequence). Trimming took 4 bases from V and 6 from J, leaving 12 bases between them. The CDR3 has 13 residues. The CDR3 sequence: CASSYTTDNGYTF. The CDR3 DNA sequence: TGTGCCAGCAGCTACACCACAGACAATGGCTACACCTTC.

In nucleotides, the CDR3 is TGTGCCAGCAGGGGGACAGGGGCTGGCAATGAGCAGTTCTTC. Translation: CASRGTGAGNEQFF. The rearrangement uses TRBV25-1 and TRBJ2-1, with TRBD1 matching 10 bases. Per germline, CDR1 MGHDK and CDR2 SYGVNS. This CDR3 contains 14 residues. V was pared by 6 bases and J by 6 bases, with 5 bases of the junction left unmatched.

This clone appeared once. The chain links TRBV28 to TRBJ2-3; 8 bases agree with TRBD2. Per the germline V gene, CDR1 is MDHEN and CDR2 is SYDVKM. V was pared by 3 bases and J by 0 bases, with 8 bases of the junction left unmatched. The CDR3 loop spans 17 amino acids. CDR3 in amino acids: CASSFPTTSASTDTQYF. The CDR3 region has the DNA TGTGCCAGCAGTTTCCCCACGACTAGCGCCAGCACAGATACGCAGTATTTT.

The CDR3 here is CASSPSGSGADTQYF. The DNA of the CDR3 is TGTGCCAGCAGCCCTAGCGGGAGTGGGGCAGATACGCAGTATTTT. The chain links TRBV9 to TRBJ2-3, with 10 bases fitting TRBD2. The V gene end was trimmed by 4 bases and the J gene end by 4 bases; junction bases not matched to a gene: 6. Looked up from germline, CDR1 is SGDLS and CDR2 is YYNGEE. The CDR3 runs to 15 residues.

The gene calls are TRBV5-1 and TRBJ1-2; 7 nucleotides line up with TRBD1. The CDR3 totals 13 residues. The trim removed 6 bases at V and 8 bases at J, leaving 10 bases unmatched. The V gene's germline CDR1 is SGHRS and CDR2 YFSETQ. CDR3 protein: CASTPGGTVGYTF. CDR3 sequence (DNA): TGCGCCAGCACTCCAGGGGGGACAGTAGGCTACACCTTC.

This chain joins TRBV7-8 and TRBJ2-2, with 9 bases aligning to TRBD1. This CDR3 comprises 17 residues. Per the germline V gene, CDR1 is SGHVS and CDR2 is FQNEAQ. V lost 5 bases and J lost 6; bases outside the gene matches: 13. CDR3: CASSPFTRDRDAGELFF. As DNA, the CDR3 is TGTGCCAGCAGCCCCTTCACCCGGGACAGGGATGCCGGGGAGCTGTTTTTT.

The chain has TRBV5-1 and TRBJ1-1; 11 bases align to TRBD1. The length of the CDR3 is 17 residues. With V trimmed by 4 bases and J by 4 bases, 12 bases remained unmatched. The V gene's germline CDR1 is SGHRS and CDR2 YFSETQ. CDR3 protein: CASSLDRGHSKGTEAFF. The CDR3 DNA is TGCGCCAGCAGCCTGGACAGGGGGCACTCGAAGGGCACTGAAGCTTTCTTT.

The chain combines TRBV13 with TRBJ1-3; TRBD1 might be the D (5 bases). The CDR3 is made up of 18 amino acids. The V and J ends lost 0 bases and 0 bases respectively, with 15 bases between them. Germline loops: CDR1 PRHDT, CDR2 FYEKMQ (reference sequence). DNA for the CDR3: TGTGCCAGCAGCTTAGGGGCGGGACGGAGCCACTCTGGAAACACCATATATTTT. It yields the protein CASSLGAGRSHSGNTIYF.

V and J are TRBV2 and TRBJ2-1; 7 nucleotides line up with TRBD2. This CDR3 is 14 amino acids long. Unmatched junction bases numbered 7, after V lost 8 bases and J lost 3 bases. Germline V gene sequence: CDR1 SNHLY, CDR2 FYNNEI. The CDR3: CASVRLAGYNEQFF. For the CDR3, the DNA is TGTGCCAGCGTCCGACTAGCAGGCTACAATGAGCAGTTCTTC.

This chain connects TRBV25-1 to TRBJ2-1; 10 bases are a match to TRBD2. The length of the CDR3 is 15 residues. Trimming took 4 bases from V and 4 from J; bases not matched to a gene: 4. Per germline, CDR1 MGHDK and CDR2 SYGVNS. The CDR3 loop is CASSVWTSGYNEQFF. As DNA, the CDR3 is TGTGCCAGCAGTGTTTGGACTAGCGGATACAATGAGCAGTTCTTC.

This chain uses TRBV10-3 with TRBJ1-4; 8 bases are shared with TRBD1. The CDR3 is made up of 14 amino acids. After removal of 5 bases from V and 9 bases from J, the junction contained 8 bases not matched to a gene. Germline values: CDR1 ENHRY, CDR2 SYGVKD. For the CDR3, the DNA is TGTGCCATCAGTACGGACAGGGTGGTTCAAAAACTGTTTTTT. It specifies CAISTDRVVQKLFF.

V gene TRBV11-2 combines with J gene TRBJ2-1; 7 bases map to TRBD2. CDR1 and CDR2 (germline): SGHAT, FQNNGV. Trimming at V came to 5 bases and at J to 6 bases, leaving 10 bases not matched to a gene. The CDR3 spans 15 residues. This CDR3 is CASSPLAGEGNEQFF. The CDR3, as DNA: TGTGCCAGCAGCCCCCTTGCGGGGGAGGGCAATGAGCAGTTCTTC.

The chain uses TRBV28 and TRBJ2-1; 8 nucleotides align to TRBD1. CDR3 size: 13 residues. Trimming at V came to 6 bases and at J to 13 bases, leaving 11 bases not matched to a gene. CDR1 is MDHEN, CDR2 SYDVKM, per germline. CDR3 sequence (DNA): TGTGCCAGCAGCCCTGGACAGGGAGGTATTCAGTTCTTC. This encodes CASSPGQGGIQFF.

The CDR3 loop is CASSEWTSGSYEQYF. The DNA for the CDR3 is TGTGCCAGCAGTGAATGGACTAGCGGGAGTTACGAGCAGTACTTC. The chain carries TRBV6-1 and TRBJ2-7; TRBD2 agrees at 13 bases. The germline CDR1 and CDR2 sequences are MNHNS and SASEGT. The CDR3 contains 15 residues. The J segment lost 4 bases and the V segment lost 2 bases, leaving 2 bases of the junction unmatched.

V and J are TRBV6-5 and TRBJ1-2, with 7 bases matching TRBD1. V was clipped by 5 bases and J by 2 bases; unmatched bases: 8. Germline CDR1 is MNHEY and CDR2 is SVGAGI. CDR3 size: 15 residues. This chain's CDR3 is CASSPGPTGNYGYTF. The CDR3 DNA follows: TGTGCCAGCAGTCCAGGCCCGACAGGGAACTATGGCTACACCTTC.

The chain employs TRBV18 and TRBJ2-3; a weak D match, TRBD1 (5 bases). Germline CDR1 KGHSH, CDR2 LQKENI. CDR3 size: 14 residues. Deletions cut 1 base from V and 2 bases from J, with 7 bases between. The CDR3 is CASSPRGYTDTQYF. The CDR3 nucleotides read TGTGCCAGCTCACCACGGGGCTACACAGATACGCAGTATTTT.

This sequence joins TRBV9 and TRBJ1-6; unclear D gene. Deletions cut 0 bases from V and 9 bases from J, with 10 bases between. The germline V gene has CDR1 SGDLS and CDR2 YYNGEE. This CDR3 has 14 residues. The CDR3: CASSVGHGGSPLHF. As DNA, the CDR3 is TGTGCCAGCAGCGTAGGCCACGGAGGTTCACCCCTCCACTTT.

The chain carries TRBV6-5 and TRBJ2-7, with D possibly TRBD2 on 6 matching bases. The length of the CDR3 is 14 residues. The germline V gene has CDR1 MNHEY and CDR2 SVGAGI. The V and J ends lost 2 bases and 0 bases respectively, with 8 bases between them. In DNA, the CDR3 is TGTGCCAGCAGTTACGGAGGGACCTCCTACGAGCAGTACTTC. Amino acid sequence: CASSYGGTSYEQYF.

This clone was recorded once. A read error may explain this, as a much larger clone is one base away. This chain joins TRBV9 and TRBJ1-5, with a possible D match to TRBD1 (6 bases). Germline V gene lookup returns CDR1 SGDLS and CDR2 YYNGEE. Trimming took 0 bases from V and 0 from J, leaving 7 bases between them. The CDR3 has 15 residues. The CDR3 reads CASSVEGGSNQPQHF. DNA of the CDR3: TGTGCCAGCAGCGTAGAAGGGGGTAGCAATCAGCCCCAGCATTTT.

In its sample, this clone was seen once. The chain uses TRBV5-6 and TRBJ2-1; 7 bases align to TRBD1. V shed 6 bases, J shed 13 bases, and the junction held 7 bases outside the gene matches. The V gene's germline CDR1 is SGHDT and CDR2 YYEEEE. The CDR3 runs 11 residues. The CDR3 region is CASKRRGLQFF. The CDR3 DNA is TGTGCCAGCAAGCGTAGGGGGCTCCAGTTCTTC.

This sequence joins TRBV5-4 and TRBJ2-7; D perhaps matches TRBD2 (5 bases). Germline V gene lookup returns CDR1 SGHNT and CDR2 YYREEE (reference sequence). V was pared by 0 bases and J by 1 base, with 11 bases between. The CDR3 totals 15 residues. The CDR3 DNA reads as TGTGCCAGCAGCTTGGGCGGGCTTACGTCCTACGAGCAGTACTTC. It codes for CASSLGGLTSYEQYF.